The source of this TCR beta chain is a study of Graves' ophthalmopathy and Graves' hyperthyroidism. Study background: Peripheral blood was gathered at the point of initial diagnosis, before any treatment started.

Newly diagnosed, the hyperthyroidism patients had under 2 months' duration and were aged 18 to 65. This clonotype showed up many times. Its specificity is unknown. Amplification of the TCR beta CDR3 regions used RNA transcripts (as template). RT-PCR was first run with HTBI primers, then multiplex PCR in a second round. TCRdb re-called the multiplex PCR reads with MiXCR, one entry per CDR3 protein. The sample gives roughly 400,000 distinct CDR3 sequences, 15% to 19% of which show up once; about 7.3% is in the top ten. Looked up from germline, CDR1 is LNHDA and CDR2 is SQIVND (reference sequence). The length of the CDR3 is 13 residues. J was trimmed by 14 bases and V by 1 base; bases with no gene match: 7. Broader study findings: The model's prediction of ophthalmopathy progression had 70.59% sensitivity and roughly 77% specificity. Most thyroid clonotypes with frequency above 0.001 were detected in blood too.

Sequences were obtained from peripheral blood. V and J are TRBV19 and TRBJ1-5, with TRBD1 matching over 8 bases. This clonotype was obtained from a young woman with stable Graves' hyperthyroidism. The CDR3 region has the DNA TGTGCCAGTAGTATAGGGCGACAGACAGGGGAGCATTTT. Its translation: CASSIGRQTGEHF. Using reference TRBV19 and TRBJ1-5 for the parts outside the CDR3, the full variable domain is DGGITQSPKYLFRKEGQNVTLSCEQNLNHDAMYWYRQDPGQGLRLIYYSQIVNDFQKGDIAEGYSVSREKKESFPLTVTSAQKNPTAFYLCASSIGRQTGEHFGDGTRLSIL.